The T cell receptor (beta chain) described here comes from a study of cytomegalovirus exposure and HLA in healthy donors. The sample holds one count of this clone. As yet, its antigen is unknown. Findings of the study overall: The classifier was said to identify cytomegalovirus status with high specificity and sensitivity. TCR beta sequences reportedly predicted most subjects' HLA-A and HLA-B alleles accurately. Sequencing likely produced, as an artifact, a cluster of highly shared sequence variants.

A multiplex PCR was run with 60 Vbeta primers and 13 Jbeta primers. TCRdb's table, derived via immunoSEQ multiplex PCR, lists solely in-frame clones and lacks some. The table lists roughly 160,000 clones, under 80% of them singletons, with 4.3% in the top ten. The V gene lost 4 bases and the J gene lost 7 bases, with 16 bases spanning the gap. The V gene's germline CDR1 is MNHEY and CDR2 SMNVEV (reference sequence). The CDR3 is 14 residues long. Sequenced: PBMCs. The receptor's source is a middle-aged man in good health and CMV-seronegative. The chain links TRBV27 to TRBJ1-1; no reliable D call. In DNA, the CDR3 is TGTGCCAGCAGTTCACTTCTCCGGGTCAATGAAGCTTTCTTT. It yields the protein CASSSLLRVNEAFF.